This record looks at one T cell receptor beta chain sequence and its context. Its cognate antigen is unknown. This may arise from a read error, as a much more abundant clone is one base away. The sample is drawn from a study of T-cell reconstitution after alpha-beta-depleted transplantation in children. Findings of the study overall: Newly produced T cells mostly accounted for T-cell counts and diversity one year post-transplant. Reportedly, only several hundred clones from non-depleted graft cells drove alpha-beta T-cell counts at about two months. Surviving recipient T cells and thymic progenitors accounted for the high day-60 TCRbeta diversity observed in some patients.

A library of TCRbeta sequences, prepared with unique molecular identifiers, was generated. In TCRdb, the PCR reads were re-called with MiXCR into one record per CDR3 protein. The data show approximately 650,000 distinct CDR3 sequences, around 14% seen once. The TCR originated in a girl aged 2-10 years with congenital amegakaryocytic thrombocytopenia, due to receive a stem cell transplant. The sequences come from PBMCs, collected before TCRalphabeta/CD19-depleted stem cell transplant.

The CDR3 protein is CSVDYSSGSSNEQYF. CDR3 nucleotide sequence: TGCAGCGTTGATTATTCTAGCGGGAGCTCCAACGAGCAGTACTTC. The chain links TRBV29-1 to TRBJ2-7, with 10 positions matching TRBD2. The CDR3 spans 15 residues. In germline, CDR1 is SQVTM, CDR2 ANQGSEA.